Listed below are T cell receptor beta chains from one sample, sequenced in a study of radiation and T cells in renal cell carcinoma. The repertoire was sequenced with immunoSEQ multiplex PCR; TCRdb's copy has only in-frame clones and lacks some. The sample contains 160,000 or so clones, over 80% of which appear only once. This material consisted of blood, taken from a patient whose treatment included radiotherapy and nephrectomy. Every receptor here comes from a woman between 45 and 65 years old with renal cell carcinoma. The CDR3 runs from the conserved cysteine through the conserved F or W. D genes are given only for firm matches. The size field is filled for only some rows; it gives once, few, many or a size class.

abundance: -
j_gene: TRBJ2-5
v_gene: TRBV7-2
d_gene: TRBD2
CDR3aa: CASSPRTSGRETQYF
CDR3nt: TGTGCCAGCAGCCCGCGGACTAGCGGTAGAGAGACCCAGTACTTC

abundance: few
j_gene: TRBJ1-2
v_gene: TRBV7-9
d_gene: -
CDR3aa: CASSLYQPGDYGYTF
CDR3nt: TGTGCCAGCAGCTTGTATCAACCCGGGGACTATGGCTACACCTTC

abundance: -
j_gene: TRBJ2-1
v_gene: TRBV7-9
d_gene: TRBD1
CDR3aa: CASSFLDRGGSYNEQFF
CDR3nt: TGTGCCAGCAGCTTCCTCGACAGGGGGGGCTCCTACAATGAGCAGTTCTTC

abundance: -
j_gene: TRBJ1-1
v_gene: TRBV7-2
d_gene: TRBD1
CDR3aa: CASSLDRVNTEAFF
CDR3nt: TGTGCCAGCAGCCTAGACAGGGTAAACACTGAAGCTTTCTTT

abundance: -
j_gene: TRBJ1-2
v_gene: TRBV6-5
d_gene: -
CDR3aa: CASSSLPDSRTIGYTF
CDR3nt: TGTGCCAGCAGTTCACTTCCGGACAGCCGCACCATTGGCTACACCTTC

abundance: once
j_gene: TRBJ2-2
v_gene: TRBV7-9
d_gene: -
CDR3aa: CASSLPPGGELFF
CDR3nt: TGTGCCAGCAGCTTACCGCCGGGCGGGGAGCTGTTTTTT

abundance: few
j_gene: TRBJ1-1
v_gene: TRBV18
d_gene: -
CDR3aa: CASSTTGTANTEAFF
CDR3nt: TGTGCCAGCTCAACAACCGGGACGGCGAACACTGAAGCTTTCTTT

abundance: -
j_gene: TRBJ1-1
v_gene: TRBV10-3
d_gene: TRBD1
CDR3aa: CAISVLQGTEAFF
CDR3nt: TGTGCCATCAGTGTGCTACAGGGGACTGAAGCTTTCTTT

abundance: -
j_gene: TRBJ2-5
v_gene: TRBV29-1
d_gene: TRBD2
CDR3aa: CSLPLAGGQETQYF
CDR3nt: TGCAGCTTACCTCTCGCGGGGGGTCAAGAGACCCAGTACTTC

abundance: -
j_gene: TRBJ1-2
v_gene: TRBV7-8
d_gene: TRBD1
CDR3aa: CASSLEFPGGYGYTF
CDR3nt: TGTGCCAGCAGCTTAGAGTTTCCAGGGGGGTATGGCTACACCTTC

abundance: -
j_gene: TRBJ2-5
v_gene: TRBV7-2
d_gene: TRBD2
CDR3aa: CASSYSSGGFYF
CDR3nt: TGTGCCAGCAGCTATTCTAGCGGGGGTTTCTACTTC

abundance: -
j_gene: TRBJ1-3
v_gene: TRBV6-6
d_gene: -
CDR3aa: CATRPPGTGNTIYF
CDR3nt: TGTGCCACCCGCCCGCCAGGGACTGGAAACACCATATATTTT

abundance: -
j_gene: TRBJ1-5
v_gene: TRBV28
d_gene: -
CDR3aa: CASRSSNQPQHF
CDR3nt: TGTGCCAGCAGATCTAGCAATCAGCCCCAGCATTTT

abundance: once
j_gene: TRBJ1-6
v_gene: TRBV5-5
d_gene: -
CDR3aa: CASSVRTVDNSPLHF
CDR3nt: TGTGCCAGCAGCGTGAGGACGGTGGATAATTCACCCCTCCACTTT

abundance: -
j_gene: TRBJ2-4
v_gene: TRBV4-3
d_gene: TRBD1
CDR3aa: CASRQTSGTGAVQYF
CDR3nt: TGCGCCAGCAGACAAACCTCCGGGACAGGGGCAGTTCAGTACTTC

abundance: once
j_gene: TRBJ1-1
v_gene: TRBV9
d_gene: -
CDR3aa: CASSVLGMTEAFF
CDR3nt: TGTGCCAGCAGCGTATTAGGAATGACTGAAGCTTTCTTT

abundance: once
j_gene: TRBJ1-1
v_gene: TRBV6-6
d_gene: TRBD1
CDR3aa: CASSYPGGVTEAFF
CDR3nt: TGTGCCAGCAGTTATCCAGGGGGCGTCACTGAAGCTTTCTTT

abundance: -
j_gene: TRBJ2-3
v_gene: TRBV2
d_gene: -
CDR3aa: CASSDLGGSTDTQYF
CDR3nt: TGTGCCAGCAGTGACTTAGGGGGTAGCACAGATACGCAGTATTTT

abundance: -
j_gene: TRBJ2-3
v_gene: TRBV11-3
d_gene: -
CDR3aa: CASSLGSGGTDTQYF
CDR3nt: TGTGCCAGCAGCCTTGGCTCTGGCGGCACAGATACGCAGTATTTT

abundance: -
j_gene: TRBJ1-5
v_gene: TRBV5-1
d_gene: -
CDR3aa: CASRYREGQPQHF
CDR3nt: TGCGCCAGCAGGTACAGGGAAGGTCAGCCCCAGCATTTT

abundance: -
j_gene: TRBJ2-1
v_gene: TRBV9
d_gene: TRBD2
CDR3aa: CASSVGIGLATLEQFF
CDR3nt: TGTGCCAGCAGCGTAGGTATCGGACTAGCGACTCTCGAGCAGTTCTTC

abundance: -
j_gene: TRBJ2-1
v_gene: TRBV7-8
d_gene: TRBD2
CDR3aa: CASSAGLAGYNEQFF
CDR3nt: TGTGCCAGCAGCGCGGGACTAGCGGGTTACAATGAGCAGTTCTTC

abundance: -
j_gene: TRBJ2-1
v_gene: TRBV5-4
d_gene: -
CDR3aa: CASSLVAEPYNEQFF
CDR3nt: TGTGCCAGCAGCTTGGTAGCGGAGCCATACAATGAGCAGTTCTTC

abundance: -
j_gene: TRBJ1-6
v_gene: TRBV5-5
d_gene: -
CDR3aa: CASSLENKSYNSPLHF
CDR3nt: TGTGCCAGCAGCTTGGAGAATAAGTCCTATAATTCACCCCTCCACTTT

abundance: -
j_gene: TRBJ2-6
v_gene: TRBV5-1
d_gene: -
CDR3aa: CASSSQVSSGANVLTF
CDR3nt: TGCGCCAGCAGCTCTCAGGTGAGCTCTGGGGCCAACGTCCTGACTTTC

abundance: -
j_gene: TRBJ2-4
v_gene: TRBV6-5
d_gene: -
CDR3aa: CASSYSGTGNQYF
CDR3nt: TGTGCCAGCAGTTACTCAGGCACGGGGAATCAGTACTTC

abundance: -
j_gene: TRBJ2-7
v_gene: TRBV18
d_gene: -
CDR3aa: CASSPGRAYEQYF
CDR3nt: TGTGCCAGCTCACCAGGCCGAGCCTACGAGCAGTACTTC

abundance: -
j_gene: TRBJ2-1
v_gene: TRBV9
d_gene: TRBD2
CDR3aa: CASSPRLAGAFNEQFF
CDR3nt: TGTGCCAGCAGCCCCCGACTAGCGGGCGCCTTCAATGAGCAGTTCTTC

abundance: -
j_gene: TRBJ1-1
v_gene: TRBV2
d_gene: -
CDR3aa: CASTEQGLTEAFF
CDR3nt: TGTGCCAGCACTGAACAGGGATTAACTGAAGCTTTCTTT

abundance: -
j_gene: TRBJ1-1
v_gene: TRBV7-9
d_gene: -
CDR3aa: CASRGRESTEAFF
CDR3nt: TGTGCCAGCCGGGGGAGGGAATCCACTGAAGCTTTCTTT

abundance: -
j_gene: TRBJ2-5
v_gene: TRBV4-2
d_gene: -
CDR3aa: CASSQGGTWGQETQYF
CDR3nt: TGTGCCAGCAGCCAAGGGGGAACGTGGGGGCAAGAGACCCAGTACTTC

abundance: -
j_gene: TRBJ1-1
v_gene: TRBV25-1
d_gene: TRBD1
CDR3aa: CASSGKGADVTEAFF
CDR3nt: TGTGCCAGCAGTGGGAAGGGGGCGGACGTCACTGAAGCTTTCTTT

abundance: -
j_gene: TRBJ1-5
v_gene: TRBV7-2
d_gene: -
CDR3aa: CASSLLAGDNQPQHF
CDR3nt: TGTGCCAGCAGCTTATTGGCAGGGGATAATCAGCCCCAGCATTTT

abundance: -
j_gene: TRBJ1-2
v_gene: TRBV19
d_gene: -
CDR3aa: CASRPIRAATGENGYTF
CDR3nt: TGTGCCAGTAGGCCCATCAGGGCCGCCACGGGTGAAAACGGCTACACCTTC

abundance: -
j_gene: TRBJ2-7
v_gene: TRBV7-2
d_gene: -
CDR3aa: CASSLTSRSSHEQYF
CDR3nt: TGTGCCAGCAGCCTTACTAGTCGAAGCTCCCACGAGCAGTACTTC

abundance: -
j_gene: TRBJ2-5
v_gene: TRBV2
d_gene: TRBD1
CDR3aa: CASSLNQGARETQYF
CDR3nt: TGTGCCAGCAGTTTGAACCAGGGGGCGCGGGAGACCCAGTACTTC

abundance: few
j_gene: TRBJ2-3
v_gene: TRBV11-2
d_gene: -
CDR3aa: CASSFPNTDTQYF
CDR3nt: TGTGCCAGCAGCTTCCCTAACACAGATACGCAGTATTTT

abundance: -
j_gene: TRBJ1-1
v_gene: TRBV7-9
d_gene: -
CDR3aa: CASSLMEVAFF
CDR3nt: TGTGCCAGCAGCTTAATGGAAGTGGCTTTCTTT

abundance: -
j_gene: TRBJ1-3
v_gene: TRBV18
d_gene: TRBD1
CDR3aa: CASSSGQGVSGNTIYF
CDR3nt: TGTGCCAGCTCATCGGGACAGGGAGTCTCTGGAAACACCATATATTTT

abundance: -
j_gene: TRBJ2-1
v_gene: TRBV5-4
d_gene: -
CDR3aa: CASSFPLDYNEQFF
CDR3nt: TGTGCCAGCAGCTTTCCACTTGATTACAATGAGCAGTTCTTC

abundance: -
j_gene: TRBJ2-1
v_gene: TRBV5-4
d_gene: -
CDR3aa: CASSLVPRQTSSYNEQFF
CDR3nt: TGTGCCAGCAGCTTGGTCCCACGACAGACCAGCTCCTACAATGAGCAGTTCTTC

abundance: -
j_gene: TRBJ2-4
v_gene: TRBV2
d_gene: -
CDR3aa: CASRGGEIEAKNIQYF
CDR3nt: TGTGCCAGCAGGGGCGGGGAAATCGAAGCCAAAAACATTCAGTACTTC